Shown below are 17 T cell receptor beta chains from a single sample sequenced in a study of cytomegalovirus exposure and HLA in healthy donors (dated by TCRdb to the late 2010s). The library relied on the immunoSEQ multiplex PCR assay. For the multiplex PCR, a mixture combining 60 forward primers for TCR Vbeta segments and 13 reverse primers for TCR Jbeta segments was used. TCRdb limited this immuneACCESS table to in-frame rearrangements with V and J called. A share of clones is missing; checked studies link under half to unresolved V genes, and the rest is unexplained. The sample yields approximately 150,000 clones; 70% to 80% were counted once. The ten most abundant clones make up less than 1.2% of the sample. The sample consisted of PBMCs. All receptors derive from a woman aged 40-49 years in good health and CMV-seronegative.

V gene TRBV5-1 combines with J gene TRBJ2-3, with D possibly being TRBD2 (5 bases). V was shortened by 4 bases and J by 6 bases, with 12 bases between the two germline ends. The germline gives CDR1 SGHRS, CDR2 YFSETQ. The CDR3 covers 13 residues. CDR3 sequence: CASSPGVPDTQYF. DNA of the CDR3: TGCGCCAGCAGCCCCGGGGTCCCGGATACGCAGTATTTT. The full variable domain, its missing parts supplied by reference TRBV5-1 and TRBJ2-3, is KAGVTQTPRYLIKTRGQQVTLSCSPISGHRSVSWYQQTPGQGLQFLFEYFSETQRNKGNFPGRFSGRQFSNSRSEMNVSTLELGDSALYLCASSPGVPDTQYFGPGTRLTVL.

The CDR3 region has the DNA TGTGCCAGCAGCGACGACAGGGGTGAAGTCAAGCAGTACTTC. Protein sequence: CASSDDRGEVKQYF. The chain links TRBV2 to TRBJ2-7; 8 bases match TRBD1. This CDR3 comprises 14 residues. The trim removed 6 bases at V and 8 bases at J, leaving 12 bases unmatched. Germline CDR1 and CDR2: SNHLY and FYNNEI.

The DNA of the CDR3 is TGTGCCAGCGAAAGGGGACGAGCGGGAGGGCCGGGAGCCAAAAACATTCAGTACTTC. Protein: CASERGRAGGPGAKNIQYF. The V call is TRBV19, the J call TRBJ2-4; 10 nucleotides line up with TRBD2. Germline-derived CDR1 and CDR2 are LNHDA and SQIVND (reference sequence). The trim removed 9 bases at V and 0 bases at J, leaving 17 bases unmatched. This CDR3 has 19 amino acids.

The chain couples TRBV25-1 to TRBJ2-7; D is perhaps TRBD1 (6 bases). V dropped 1 base and J dropped 4 bases, with 11 bases sitting between them. The germline V gene encodes CDR1 MGHDK and CDR2 SYGVNS. The length of the CDR3 is 14 residues. The CDR3 DNA reads as TGTGCCAGCAGTGAATGGGGAAGGGGGTACGAGCAGTACTTC. Translated: CASSEWGRGYEQYF.

The rearrangement uses TRBV5-1 and TRBJ1-2, with D perhaps matching TRBD1 (5 bases). V lost 1 base, J lost 3 bases, and 10 bases lay in between. The CDR3 is made up of 14 amino acids. CDR1 and CDR2 (germline): SGHRS, YFSETQ. CDR3 nucleotides: TGCGCCAGCAGCTTGCCCCAGGGCGACTATGGCTACACCTTC. This gives the protein CASSLPQGDYGYTF.

This chain connects TRBV7-9 to TRBJ1-3; D not resolved. Trimming removed 3 bases from V and 3 bases from J, with 12 bases in between. In germline, CDR1 is SEHNR, CDR2 FQNEAQ (reference sequence). The CDR3 contains 15 residues. CDR3 sequence (DNA): TGTGCCAGCAGCTTTAACAGAGCGGGTGGAAACACCATATATTTT. Protein: CASSFNRAGGNTIYF.

The chain uses TRBV13 and TRBJ2-3; 7 positions match TRBD1. The CDR3 is 18 amino acids. Losses at the gene ends were 3 bases for V and 2 bases for J; bases not matched to a gene: 14. In germline, CDR1 is PRHDT, CDR2 FYEKMQ (reference sequence). The CDR3 sequence is CASSLWRGDRGDTDTQYF. In DNA, the CDR3 is TGTGCCAGCAGCTTGTGGCGTGGGGACAGAGGAGACACAGATACGCAGTATTTT.

The CDR3 nucleotides are TGTGCCTGGAAGAGGGGGACCCACATGAACACTGAAGCTTTCTTT. Translation: CAWKRGTHMNTEAFF. The rearrangement links TRBV30 to TRBJ1-1, with D perhaps matching TRBD1 (6 bases). The germline V gene has CDR1 GTSNPN and CDR2 SVGIG (reference sequence). The CDR3 sequence is 15 residues long. Trimming removed 4 bases at V and 0 bases at J, with 15 bases between.

The sample holds a few counts of this clone. The gene calls are TRBV6-5 and TRBJ2-7; D might be TRBD1 (7 bases). The CDR3 consists of 15 residues. Germline assignment: CDR1 MNHEY and CDR2 SVGAGI. Trimming shortened V by 0 bases and J by 3 bases, and 12 bases separated the two germline ends. The CDR3 bases are TGTGCCAGCAGTTACTCTGGGCAGGGGGGCTACGAGCAGTACTTC. It encodes CASSYSGQGGYEQYF.

This clone was detected once. The chain employs TRBV29-1 and TRBJ1-1; D may be TRBD1 (6 bases). The germline V gene encodes CDR1 SQVTM and CDR2 ANQGSEA. V was clipped by 7 bases and J by 3 bases, with 15 bases between them. This CDR3 region has 13 residues. The CDR3, as DNA: TGCAGCGCCACGGGGGGGCTGGACACTGAAGCTTTCTTT. Its translation: CSATGGLDTEAFF.

This rearrangement joins TRBV11-2 to TRBJ2-3; weak D call: TRBD2 (5 bases). Germline V gene data show CDR1 as SGHAT and CDR2 as FQNNGV. The CDR3 is 15 amino acids. The V and J ends lost 3 bases and 0 bases respectively, with 10 bases between them. The CDR3: CASSFSDPSTDTQYF. CDR3 coding DNA: TGTGCCAGCAGCTTTAGCGACCCTAGCACAGATACGCAGTATTTT.

This sequence joins TRBV5-6 and TRBJ1-1, with D possibly being TRBD1 (6 bases). Trimming took off 0 bases at V and 1 base at J, with 13 bases between the two ends. This CDR3 comprises 16 residues. Looked up from germline, CDR1 is SGHDT and CDR2 is YYEEEE. CDR3 nucleotides: TGTGCCAGCAGCTTGGGGGCGGGGGCCCCGAACACTGAAGCTTTCTTT. As protein: CASSLGAGAPNTEAFF.

The chain has TRBV5-1 and TRBJ2-1; D is possibly TRBD2 (6 bases). The CDR3 contains 15 residues. Trimming stripped 8 bases from V and 4 bases from J, with 19 bases between. Per germline, CDR1 SGHRS and CDR2 YFSETQ. The CDR3 spells CASYVGGVGYNEQFF. The CDR3 DNA follows: TGCGCCAGTTATGTGGGAGGCGTGGGATACAATGAGCAGTTCTTC.

The CDR3 reads CASSLASSGEKLFF. For the CDR3, the DNA is TGCGCCAGCAGCCTTGCTTCGAGTGGTGAAAAACTGTTTTTT. This rearrangement joins TRBV5-1 to TRBJ1-4; D call uncertain. The CDR3 extends over 14 amino acids. V lost 4 bases, J lost 7 bases, and 14 bases lay in between. Germline values: CDR1 SGHRS, CDR2 YFSETQ.

The chain couples TRBV7-8 to TRBJ2-5, with 8 bases identical to TRBD1. Unmatched junction bases numbered 1, after V lost 4 bases and J lost 3 bases. The CDR3 runs 13 residues. Germline CDR1 and CDR2: SGHVS and FQNEAQ. In DNA form, the CDR3 reads TGTGCCAGCAGCTCGGGACAGGAAGAGACCCAGTACTTC. It codes for CASSSGQEETQYF.

The J gene is TRBJ2-7, the V gene TRBV11-3, with 10 bases that match TRBD2. V was pared by 3 bases and J by 4 bases, with 9 bases of the junction left unmatched. CDR1 and CDR2 (germline): SGHNT, YENEEA. The CDR3 loop spans 16 amino acids. This chain's CDR3 is CASSLSASGSPYEQYF. CDR3 DNA: TGTGCCAGCAGCTTGTCAGCTAGCGGGAGTCCGTACGAGCAGTACTTC.

The chain uses TRBV9 and TRBJ2-1, with TRBD2 matching 10 bases. Per the germline V gene, CDR1 is SGDLS and CDR2 is YYNGEE. Trimming at V came to 2 bases and at J to 9 bases, leaving 8 bases not matched to a gene. This CDR3 is built from 15 residues. CDR3 region: CASSVVSGRAGEQFF. The CDR3 DNA reads TGTGCCAGCAGCGTGGTAAGCGGGAGGGCCGGTGAGCAGTTCTTC.